This TCR beta chain was obtained from a study of identical twins. Study-level points and caveats: Monozygotic twins shared more out-of-frame TCR alpha than recombination models predicted. Invariant cells of the MAIT and iNKT types might have partly distorted the zero-insertion analyses. Twins shared beta out-of-frame sequences in excess, but this excess was weaker.

The CDR3 sequence is 18 residues long. Trimming shortened V by 2 bases and J by 3 bases, and 23 bases separated the two germline ends. Germline CDR1 is SNHLY and CDR2 is FYNNEI. This clonotype was detected only a few times. Its target is not known. TCRdb ran MiXCR on the 5' RACE reads and lists one entry per CDR3 protein. The sample shows roughly 280,000 distinct CDR3 sequences, 9.5% of them seen only once. In addition, the sample was reused for a study of yellow fever vaccine responses in identical twins. As that study records: Twins reportedly had a vaccine T cell response that seemed partly convergent, partly personalized.

Material for sequencing was CD8+ T cells sorted from blood. The chain links TRBV2 to TRBJ2-7; D gene uncertain. The sequence was collected from a woman aged 18-29 years in good health. The CDR3 bases are TGTGCCAGCAGTGAATTGTTTCCCGCTAGTGGGCTGGGCTACGAGCAGTACTTC. This gives the protein CASSELFPASGLGYEQYF.